These 24 T cell receptor beta chains originate from one sample sequenced in a study of T cells after posttransplantation cyclophosphamide. The naive gate required viable CD3+CD4+ or CD3+CD8+ cells with CCR7+CD45RA+CD45RO-CD95-CD27+CD28+ phenotype. TCRdb's copy holds only in-frame clones and misses some; the assay was immunoSEQ multiplex PCR. Of approximately 28,000 clones in the sample, approximately 90% were seen once. The specimen sequenced was naive CD4+ T cells sorted from PBMCs. The receptors derive from an older woman in good health, CMV-negative, and a related stem cell transplant donor.

This chain uses TRBV4-2 with TRBJ2-1, with 8 bases that match TRBD2. V was pared by 0 bases and J by 8 bases, with 6 bases of the junction left unmatched. From germline, CDR1 is LGHNA and CDR2 YNFKEQ. There are 15 residues in the CDR3. The CDR3 spells CASSQERTSPDEQFF. The CDR3 DNA reads TGTGCCAGCAGCCAAGAGCGGACTAGCCCCGATGAGCAGTTCTTC.

The chain employs TRBV6-5 and TRBJ2-7; 9 bases agree with TRBD2. This CDR3 comprises 16 residues. V lost 0 bases and J lost 5; bases outside the gene matches: 8. The germline V gene has CDR1 MNHEY and CDR2 SVGAGI. CDR3 bases: TGTGCCAGCAGTTACTCGAGTTCTAGCGGGACCCACGAGCAGTACTTC. Protein product: CASSYSSSSGTHEQYF.

The rearrangement uses TRBV28 and TRBJ1-1; D ambiguous. Germline V gives CDR1 MDHEN, CDR2 SYDVKM. Deletions cut 2 bases from V and 5 bases from J, with 15 bases between. The CDR3 length is 15 residues. The CDR3: CASSLVARSVTEAFF. The CDR3 coding sequence is TGTGCCAGCAGTTTAGTCGCTAGATCGGTTACTGAAGCTTTCTTT.

V is TRBV6-5 and J is TRBJ2-7; 8 nucleotides line up with TRBD1. The CDR3 covers 15 residues. Germline V gene data show CDR1 as MNHEY and CDR2 as SVGAGI. V trimming: 0 bases; J trimming: 2 bases; junction bases outside the gene matches: 3. The CDR3 reads CASSYSTRGPYEQYF. The CDR3 DNA is TGTGCCAGCAGTTACTCGACCAGGGGGCCCTACGAGCAGTACTTC.

CDR3 amino acids: CASSLRGFGYTF. CDR3 nucleotide sequence: TGTGCCAGCAGCTTACGGGGATTCGGCTACACCTTC. This chain links TRBV7-2 with TRBJ1-2; D call uncertain. The CDR3 contains 12 residues. The germline V gene encodes CDR1 SGHTA and CDR2 FQGNSA. Trimming left V 2 bases short and J 8 bases short, with 9 bases between.

J is TRBJ1-1 and V is TRBV5-1; maybe TRBD1 (6 bases). Trimming took 3 bases from V and 2 from J, leaving 14 bases between them. This CDR3 has 15 amino acids. From germline, CDR1 is SGHRS and CDR2 YFSETQ. CDR3 nucleotide sequence: TGCGCCAGCAGCTCGCAGACAGGAAGAAACACTGAAGCTTTCTTT. This codes for CASSSQTGRNTEAFF.

The genes are TRBV9 and TRBJ2-7; 7 positions match TRBD2. The CDR3 has 15 amino acids. V trimming: 4 bases; J trimming: 3 bases; junction bases outside the gene matches: 10. Germline assignment: CDR1 SGDLS and CDR2 YYNGEE. The CDR3: CASSLGHGLDYEQYF. The DNA for the CDR3 is TGTGCCAGCAGCTTGGGGCATGGACTAGACTACGAGCAGTACTTC.

The chain employs TRBV4-3 and TRBJ2-2; D is ambiguous. In germline, CDR1 is LGHNA, CDR2 YSLEER. V was clipped by 3 bases and J by 0 bases, with 14 bases between them. The CDR3 extends over 17 amino acids. The CDR3 nucleotides are TGCGCCAGCAGCCAGTATTCGAGTACAGCGAACACCGGGGAGCTGTTTTTT. Protein: CASSQYSSTANTGELFF.

This sequence joins TRBV18 and TRBJ2-5, with 11 positions matching TRBD1. This CDR3 region has 17 residues. After removal of 4 bases from V and 1 base from J, the junction contained 8 bases not matched to a gene. Germline CDR1 is KGHSH and CDR2 is LQKENI. In DNA, the CDR3 is TGTGCCAGCTCACGTGGACAGGGGGCGTCAGGCCAAGAGACCCAGTACTTC. This gives the protein CASSRGQGASGQETQYF.

The CDR3 DNA reads TGTGCCAGCAGTTACCAGGCAGGCGAGTACGAGCAGTACTTC. Translated, it gives CASSYQAGEYEQYF. The genes are TRBV6-6 and TRBJ2-7; D not certain. This CDR3 is built from 14 residues. Germline lookup yields CDR1 MNHNY and CDR2 SVGAGI (reference sequence). V was trimmed by 2 bases and J by 4 bases, leaving 12 bases between them.

The chain is built from TRBV5-4 and TRBJ1-1; D possibly corresponds to TRBD1 (5 bases). V lost 3 bases to trimming and J lost 2 bases, with 8 bases between them. The CDR3 covers 13 residues. Germline assignment: CDR1 SGHNT and CDR2 YYREEE (reference sequence). The CDR3 sequence: CASSSGANTEAFF. The CDR3 DNA reads as TGTGCCAGCAGCTCTGGGGCCAACACTGAAGCTTTCTTT. The variable domain in full, with the rest retrieved from reference TRBV5-4 and TRBJ1-1, is ETGVTQSPTHLIKTRGQQVTLRCSSQSGHNTVSWYQQALGQGPQFIFQYYREEENGRGNFPPRFSGLQFPNYSSELNVNALELDDSALYLCASSSGANTEAFFGQGTRLTVV.

The rearrangement uses TRBV2 and TRBJ1-2, with a tentative D call TRBD1 (6 bases). Germline V lookup: CDR1 SNHLY, CDR2 FYNNEI. The V end was cut by 6 bases, the J end by 0 bases, with 14 bases between. The CDR3 loop spans 15 amino acids. The CDR3 region is CASSTQQGANYGYTF. The CDR3 nucleotides are TGTGCCAGCAGCACCCAACAGGGAGCTAACTATGGCTACACCTTC.

J is TRBJ2-2 and V is TRBV6-5, with 7 nucleotides matching TRBD1. The CDR3 runs to 14 residues. The ends lost 6 bases at V and 4 bases at J; junction bases unmatched: 5. Germline assignment: CDR1 MNHEY and CDR2 SVGAGI. The CDR3 spells CASSHNRGTGELFF. In DNA form, the CDR3 reads TGTGCCAGCAGCCACAACAGGGGCACCGGGGAGCTGTTTTTT.

This chain links TRBV7-2 with TRBJ1-2; 9 bases line up with TRBD1. This CDR3 comprises 16 residues. Unmatched junction bases numbered 13, after V lost 5 bases and J lost 6 bases. The V gene's germline CDR1 is SGHTA and CDR2 FQGNSA. The CDR3 spells CASSPHPDRGLHGYTF. The CDR3 bases are TGTGCCAGCAGCCCTCATCCGGACAGGGGCCTCCATGGCTACACCTTC.

The J gene is TRBJ1-1, the V gene TRBV9, with D uncertain. The germline V and J ends were trimmed by 3 bases and 1 base, with 13 bases remaining between them. CDR3 length equals 15 residues. Germline V gene sequence: CDR1 SGDLS, CDR2 YYNGEE. CDR3 sequence: CASSGAQAQNTEAFF. DNA for the CDR3: TGTGCCAGCAGCGGGGCCCAGGCCCAGAACACTGAAGCTTTCTTT.

The chain joins TRBV18 to TRBJ1-5; a weak D match, TRBD1 (5 bases). V was clipped by 3 bases and J by 4 bases, with 7 bases between them. Germline V gene lookup returns CDR1 KGHSH and CDR2 LQKENI. This CDR3 has 13 residues. CDR3 nucleotide sequence: TGTGCCAGCTCACCCGACAGTAATCAGCCCCAGCATTTT. It is translated as CASSPDSNQPQHF.

V is TRBV29-1 and J is TRBJ2-1, with D perhaps TRBD1 (6 bases). The CDR3 has 14 residues. With 7 bases removed from V and 4 bases from J, the gap between germline ends came to 17 bases. The germline CDR1 and CDR2 sequences are SQVTM and ANQGSEA. In nucleotides, the CDR3 is TGCAGCGCCCAAAGGAAGGGGGTGTACAATGAGCAGTTCTTC. It encodes CSAQRKGVYNEQFF.

The V and J genes are TRBV25-1 and TRBJ2-7; possibly TRBD2 for D (5 bases). V lost 4 bases to trimming and J lost 6 bases, with 7 bases between them. This CDR3 comprises 11 residues. Germline V gene sequence: CDR1 MGHDK, CDR2 SYGVNS. CDR3 in amino acids: CASSGGGEQYF. The DNA of the CDR3 is TGTGCCAGCAGTGGAGGAGGCGAGCAGTACTTC.

V and J are TRBV25-1 and TRBJ2-7; tentative D call: TRBD1 (5 bases). Germline V gene lookup returns CDR1 MGHDK and CDR2 SYGVNS. Trimming left V 4 bases short and J 3 bases short, with 7 bases between. This CDR3 region has 12 residues. CDR3 region: CASSAQGYEQYF. The CDR3, as DNA: TGTGCCAGCAGTGCCCAGGGCTACGAGCAGTACTTC.

The rearrangement joins TRBV4-1 to TRBJ2-1; tentatively, D is TRBD2 (6 bases). In germline, CDR1 is MGHRA, CDR2 YSYEKL. V lost 3 bases and J lost 7, with 16 bases in between. The CDR3 spans 15 residues. CDR3 sequence reads: CASSHLGTAKNEQFF. In nucleotides, the CDR3 is TGCGCCAGCAGCCATCTCGGGACTGCTAAGAATGAGCAGTTCTTC.

The chain uses TRBV29-1 and TRBJ2-5; TRBD2 matches at 10 bases. Germline V gene sequence: CDR1 SQVTM, CDR2 ANQGSEA. The junction had 10 bases not matched to a gene; V was cut back by 5 bases and J by 4 bases. The CDR3 sequence is 15 residues long. CDR3 coding DNA: TGCAGCGTTCGGTCGGGTAGCGGGGGGTCAGAGACCCAGTACTTC. Translating gives CSVRSGSGGSETQYF.

This rearrangement joins TRBV6-5 to TRBJ2-4; TRBD2 might be the D (6 bases). Trimming stripped 6 bases from V and 3 bases from J, with 15 bases between. The CDR3 has 15 amino acids. Germline CDR1 reads MNHEY; CDR2 reads SVGAGI. The CDR3 DNA sequence: TGTGCCAGCAGCGGGACTTCGAACGGCAAAAACATTCAGTACTTC. Amino acids: CASSGTSNGKNIQYF.

Only a few counts were recorded for this clone. The DNA of the CDR3 is TGTGCCACCGGACCCCTGGGACAGGGAAACACTGAAGCTTTCTTT. This sequence encodes CATGPLGQGNTEAFF. The J gene is TRBJ1-1, the V gene TRBV10-3; TRBD1 aligns across 9 bases. This CDR3 spans 15 amino acids. CDR1 is ENHRY, CDR2 SYGVKD, per germline. Trimming at V came to 10 bases and at J to 2 bases, leaving 11 bases not matched to a gene.

The rearrangement uses TRBV9 and TRBJ2-2; D is unresolved. Trimming took off 4 bases at V and 6 bases at J, with 7 bases between the two ends. The length of the CDR3 is 12 residues. Looked up from germline, CDR1 is SGDLS and CDR2 is YYNGEE. CDR3 nucleotide sequence: TGTGCCAGCAGCCCCCAGGCCGGGGAGCTGTTTTTT. This codes for CASSPQAGELFF.